The clone carrying this TCR beta chain was counted many times. Its specificity is not known. The CDR3 sequence is 14 residues long. The V and J ends lost 1 base and 4 bases respectively, with 10 bases between them. Per the germline V gene, CDR1 is SEHNR and CDR2 is FQNEAQ (reference sequence). This entry comes from a study of T cells after yellow fever vaccination. Points from the study as a whole: Abundant contaminating clonotypes from the bulk population could appear in FACS-sorted repertoires. Faster peaking, at day 5 versus 15, marked a secondary response that was weaker.

TCRdb fed the 5' RACE reads into MiXCR, producing one record per CDR3 protein. This sample has about 150,000 distinct CDR3 sequences; 5% to 7.5% occur once, and the top ten carry approximately 0.64%. The chain employs TRBV7-9 and TRBJ2-5; D is uncertain. Source: CD4+ T cells sorted from PBMCs, taken 10 days after the yellow fever booster vaccination. The clonotype originates from a man aged 25-40 years who received the YFV17D yellow fever vaccine. This chain's CDR3 is CASSLVGPSETQYF. The CDR3 DNA follows: TGTGCCAGCAGCTTAGTAGGGCCTTCAGAGACCCAGTACTTC.